The 10 T cell receptor beta chains below all came from one sample that was sequenced in a study of T-cell reconstitution after alpha-beta-depleted transplantation in children. Unique molecular identifiers featured in how the TCRbeta library was prepared. MiXCR, applied by TCRdb to the PCR reads, yields one record per CDR3 protein. The sample gives about 460,000 distinct CDR3 sequences, roughly a tenth of which show up once; 2% to 2.5% is in the top ten. Specimen: PBMCs, collected before TCRalphabeta/CD19-depleted stem cell transplant. These receptors came from a child aged 2-15 years with inherited bone marrow failure, due to receive a stem cell transplant.

This clonotype was picked up many times. The chain is built from TRBV7-8 and TRBJ2-1; D possibly corresponds to TRBD2 (6 bases). Trimming stripped 2 bases from V and 4 bases from J, with 12 bases between. The germline V gene encodes CDR1 SGHVS and CDR2 FQNEAQ. This CDR3 comprises 15 residues. The CDR3: CASSLREVGYNEQFF. For the CDR3, the DNA is TGTGCCAGCAGCTTAAGGGAGGTGGGGTACAATGAGCAGTTCTTC.

The V gene is TRBV7-9, the J gene TRBJ2-3, with 11 bases matching TRBD2. Germline V gene data show CDR1 as SEHNR and CDR2 as FQNEAQ (reference sequence). The CDR3 loop spans 16 amino acids. Trimming removed 4 bases from V and 2 bases from J; junction bases left unmatched: 5. This CDR3 reads CASSYRTSGLTDTQYF. DNA for the CDR3: TGTGCCAGCAGCTATCGGACTAGCGGGCTCACAGATACGCAGTATTTT. The entire variable domain, with the rest obtained from reference TRBV7-9 and TRBJ2-3, is as follows: DTGVSQNPRHKITKRGQNVTFRCDPISEHNRLYWYRQTLGQGPEFLTYFQNEAQLEKSRLLSDRFSAERPKGSFSTLEIQRTEQGDSAMYLCASSYRTSGLTDTQYFGPGTRLTVL.

This clonotype has ten or more counts. V gene TRBV6-2 or TRBV6-3 combines with J gene TRBJ2-7; D gene unclear. Germline V lookup: CDR1 MNHEY, CDR2 SVGEGT. The CDR3 extends over 12 amino acids. V dropped 5 bases and J dropped 1 base, with 6 bases sitting between them. DNA for the CDR3: TGTGCCAGCAGTGACCCTTCCTACGAGCAGTACTTC. Translating gives CASSDPSYEQYF.

In its sample, this clonotype was seen a few times. The CDR3 loop reads CSARWTIYEQYF. CDR3 DNA: TGCAGTGCTAGATGGACTATCTACGAGCAGTACTTC. This chain connects TRBV20-1 to TRBJ2-7, with D possibly matching TRBD2 (6 bases). Germline CDR1 and CDR2: DFQATT and SNEGSKA (reference sequence). The CDR3 runs 12 residues. The germline V and J ends were trimmed by 2 bases and 3 bases, with 8 bases remaining between them.

Of note for this clonotype: This may be a read error: a much more frequent sequence differs by one nucleotide. The chain joins TRBV20-1 to TRBJ2-1; TRBD2 agrees at 13 bases. The CDR3 is made up of 14 amino acids. The germline V gene encodes CDR1 DFQATT and CDR2 SNEGSKA (reference sequence). CDR3: CNAIWTSGSHEQFF. DNA of the CDR3: TGCAATGCTATCTGGACTAGCGGGAGCCATGAGCAGTTCTTC.

This clonotype was detected ten times or more. The genes are TRBV10-2 and TRBJ2-1; 9 bases map to TRBD2. J was trimmed by 15 bases and V by 3 bases; bases with no gene match: 6. Looked up from germline, CDR1 is WSHSY and CDR2 is SAAADI. CDR3 length: 12 residues. Here the CDR3 DNA reads TGCGCCAGCAGTGAAAGGGGACTAGCCGGGTTCTTC. Amino acid sequence: CASSERGLAGFF.

The chain carries TRBV6-5 and TRBJ1-3; TRBD1 might be the D (6 bases). This CDR3 has 16 residues. Looked up from germline, CDR1 is MNHEY and CDR2 is SVGAGI. The V end was cut by 0 bases, the J end by 0 bases, with 9 bases between. In DNA form, the CDR3 reads TGTGCCAGCAGTTACTCTCCCAGGGGCTCTGGAAACACCATATATTTT. Protein sequence: CASSYSPRGSGNTIYF.

This clonotype was detected ten times or more. The V and J genes are TRBV11-2 and TRBJ2-7; a weak D match, TRBD2 (7 bases). The CDR3 has 15 amino acids. The germline V gene has CDR1 SGHAT and CDR2 FQNNGV. The V end lost 4 bases, the J end lost 7 bases, and 20 bases lay between the germline ends. The CDR3 region is CASSWRTSGGWEQYF. The CDR3 nucleotides read TGTGCCAGCAGCTGGCGGACTAGTGGGGGCTGGGAGCAGTACTTC.

As concerns this clonotype: Given a much more abundant clone one base away, this may be a read error. The DNA for the CDR3 is TGTGCCAGCAGCCCGGACGCTTGGTGCCAAGAGACCCAGTACTTC. Protein: CASSPDAWCQETQYF. The rearrangement links TRBV7-2 to TRBJ2-5; D unresolved. The CDR3 runs to 15 residues. Germline CDR1 SGHTA, CDR2 FQGNSA. V was cut by 5 bases and J by 1 base, with 14 bases left in between.

The chain carries TRBV27 and TRBJ2-6; TRBD2 aligns across 10 bases. This CDR3 comprises 19 residues. J gave up 0 bases and V 5 bases, and 10 bases lay outside the gene matches. Looked up from germline, CDR1 is MNHEY and CDR2 is SMNVEV (reference sequence). In DNA, the CDR3 is TGTGCCAGCAGTCCACGCCGACTAGCGGGTTTCTCTGGGGCCAACGTCCTGACTTTC. This encodes CASSPRRLAGFSGANVLTF.